This entry features one T cell receptor (beta chain) sequence. Antigen specificity is unknown. The sample is drawn from a study of T cell responses to AZD1222 COVID-19 vaccine. Data came from immunoSEQ multiplex PCR; TCRdb stores just in-frame clones and leaves some out. This sample yields 100,000 to 150,000 clones, of which 70% to 85% are seen a single time; about 26% belongs to the top ten. Findings and limits, study-wide: Reports say nearly half of spike-specific TCRs go after unmutated variant regions.

The receptor was derived from an adult who received the AZD1222 COVID-19 vaccine. Here the sequenced sample was peripheral blood, taken 28 days after the second AZD1222 dose.

For the CDR3, the DNA is TGTGCCACCTGTCAAGGGGATTTTCACGGGGAGCTGTTTTTT. Protein: CATCQGDFHGELFF. The chain recombines TRBV19 with TRBJ2-2, with D possibly being TRBD1 (5 bases). The CDR3 is 14 amino acids. Germline CDR1 and CDR2: LNHDA and SQIVND (reference sequence). V lost 10 bases and J 7 bases, leaving 19 bases between the germline ends.